The 14 T cell receptor beta chains below were found in one sample sequenced in a study of Ad26.COV2.S vaccination and SARS-CoV-2 variants. The data were produced by immunoSEQ multiplex PCR, yet TCRdb's version contains in-frame clones alone and is incomplete. The sample records around 370,000 clones, about 85% being singletons. Treatment described: roughly 20 received Ad26.COV2.S at low or high dose, single or two shots; about 5 received placebo; per-sample allocation not given. At day 63 after the first vaccine or placebo injection, samples were drawn. Material: peripheral blood, obtained in a trial of Ad26.COV2.S vaccine versus placebo. These receptors came from a person aged 18 to 65 who received the Ad26.COV2.S COVID-19 vaccine or a placebo.

The chain uses TRBV6-2 or TRBV6-3 and TRBJ2-1, with 10 bases fitting TRBD2. The ends lost 4 bases at V and 6 bases at J; junction bases unmatched: 9. The CDR3 spans 16 residues. Looked up from germline, CDR1 is MNHEY and CDR2 is SVGEGT. CDR3 region: CASSWWQRGGPNEQFF. DNA of the CDR3: TGTGCCAGCAGTTGGTGGCAGCGGGGGGGCCCCAATGAGCAGTTCTTC.

V and J are TRBV9 and TRBJ2-2; D may be TRBD1 (6 bases). The CDR3 contains 16 residues. The V and J ends lost 2 bases and 4 bases respectively, with 15 bases between them. The germline V gene encodes CDR1 SGDLS and CDR2 YYNGEE. CDR3 bases: TGTGCCAGCAGCGTCTTCGGGACACCGAGCACCGGGGAGCTGTTTTTT. Translation gives CASSVFGTPSTGELFF.

The rearrangement links TRBV5-4 to TRBJ2-1; D remains unclear. CDR3 size: 16 residues. Germline V CDR1 and CDR2: SGHNT, YYREEE (reference sequence). The ends were cut back, 1 base at V and 3 bases at J, with 14 bases in the middle. CDR3 region: CASSLRSGAFYNEQFF. CDR3 nucleotide sequence: TGTGCCAGCAGCTTGAGGTCAGGAGCTTTCTACAATGAGCAGTTCTTC.

The chain employs TRBV15 and TRBJ1-1; D remains ambiguous. CDR3 size: 13 residues. The germline V and J ends were trimmed by 0 bases and 3 bases, with 5 bases remaining between them. Germline loops: CDR1 LNHNV, CDR2 YYDKDF (reference sequence). CDR3 loop: CATSRDRDTEAFF. The CDR3 DNA follows: TGTGCCACCAGCAGAGATCGAGACACTGAAGCTTTCTTT.

J is TRBJ2-7 and V is TRBV18; TRBD1 agrees at 7 bases. The CDR3 is 14 residues long. Trimming cost V 3 bases and J 3 bases; bases outside gene matches: 5. The germline V gene encodes CDR1 KGHSH and CDR2 LQKENI. The CDR3 sequence is CASSPGQTFYEQYF. CDR3 nucleotide sequence: TGTGCCAGCTCACCGGGACAGACTTTCTACGAGCAGTACTTC.

This chain connects TRBV5-1 to TRBJ2-1; 9 bases line up with TRBD1. Germline CDR1 reads SGHRS; CDR2 reads YFSETQ. The V segment lost 6 bases and the J segment 9 bases; nucleotides outside the gene matches: 10. The length of the CDR3 is 14 residues. In DNA form, the CDR3 reads TGCGCCAGCACCCATTGGGACAGGGAGAGTGAGCAGTTCTTC. This codes for CASTHWDRESEQFF.

The J gene is TRBJ1-2, the V gene TRBV19; TRBD1 aligns across 11 bases. CDR1 is LNHDA and CDR2 is SQIVND in the germline V gene (reference sequence). V shed 6 bases and J 4 bases; nucleotides not matched to a gene: 7. This CDR3 comprises 15 residues. CDR3 protein: CASRGQGANRYGYTF. The CDR3 nucleotides are TGTGCCAGTAGAGGACAGGGGGCGAATCGCTATGGCTACACCTTC.

This clone came up once. The CDR3 bases are TGTGCCAGCAGTCGCCCGACTCCCTCGGGGACCCAGTACTTC. Its protein product is CASSRPTPSGTQYF. This chain links TRBV6-2 or TRBV6-3 with TRBJ2-5; D is unresolved. Deletions cut 5 bases from V and 7 bases from J, with 17 bases between. Germline V lookup: CDR1 MNHEY, CDR2 SVGEGT. This CDR3 has 14 residues.

CDR3 protein: CATSFAGTGEGVQYF. The CDR3, as DNA: TGTGCCACCAGCTTCGCCGGGACAGGAGAGGGGGTGCAGTACTTC. This sequence joins TRBV15 and TRBJ2-7; 8 nucleotides line up with TRBD1. The V and J ends lost 5 bases and 9 bases, in that order; junction bases with no gene match: 15. There are 15 residues in the CDR3. Per germline, CDR1 LNHNV and CDR2 YYDKDF (reference sequence).

This clone was counted a few times. The chain is built from TRBV7-9 and TRBJ2-5; TRBD1 matches at 9 bases. Germline CDR1 SEHNR, CDR2 FQNEAQ (reference sequence). This CDR3 is 15 amino acids long. V gave up 8 bases and J gave up 5 bases; unmatched junction bases: 12. This CDR3 is CASRDRELAGETQYF. Written as DNA, the CDR3 is TGTGCCAGCCGGGACAGGGAGCTCGCGGGGGAGACCCAGTACTTC.

This chain joins TRBV18 and TRBJ2-7; 9 bases map to TRBD1. Germline V gives CDR1 KGHSH, CDR2 LQKENI. With V trimmed by 2 bases and J by 2 bases, 10 bases remained unmatched. CDR3 length: 17 amino acids. In nucleotides, the CDR3 is TGTGCCAGCTCACCATCTACCGGGACAGGGTTAACCTACGAGCAGTACTTC. Translating it yields CASSPSTGTGLTYEQYF.

Concerning this clone: The same CDR3 also results from other DNA sequences found in this sample. CDR3 DNA sequence: TGCGCCAGCAGCGGCGGACAGCAAGAGACCCAGTACTTC. Amino acids: CASSGGQQETQYF. The chain employs TRBV5-1 and TRBJ2-5; possible D gene TRBD1, 6 bases. The ends were cut back, 4 bases at V and 2 bases at J, with 9 bases in the middle. The CDR3 covers 13 residues. Looked up from germline, CDR1 is SGHRS and CDR2 is YFSETQ.

The chain has TRBV18 and TRBJ1-5; no clear D. Germline CDR1 reads KGHSH; CDR2 reads LQKENI. The CDR3 extends over 14 amino acids. The V end was cut by 3 bases, the J end by 4 bases, with 10 bases between. CDR3 nucleotides: TGTGCCAGCTCACCTACGGACGGAAATCAGCCCCAGCATTTT. Translated, it gives CASSPTDGNQPQHF.

The chain has TRBV4-1 and TRBJ1-1, with D perhaps matching TRBD1 (6 bases). Per germline, CDR1 MGHRA and CDR2 YSYEKL. Trimming shortened V by 3 bases and J by 0 bases, and 14 bases separated the two germline ends. This CDR3 has 16 residues. For the CDR3, the DNA is TGCGCCAGCAGCCAGCCCTCACAGGGTATGAACACTGAAGCTTTCTTT. Its protein product is CASSQPSQGMNTEAFF.